Below are 2 T cell receptor beta chains sequenced from a single sample in a study of blood T cells in healthy people across ages. Alongside a J-beta primer mix, a sample-barcoded 5' primer served in a second PCR lasting roughly 7 to 11 cycles. MiXCR, applied by TCRdb to the 5' RACE reads, yields one record per CDR3 protein. Of 630,000 or so distinct CDR3 sequences in the sample, about 30% were seen once. The sequenced sample was blood. The receptor set was obtained from a woman over 75 in good health.

In this sample, this clonotype turned up many times. This chain uses TRBV18 with TRBJ1-1, with unresolved D. There are 13 residues in the CDR3. In germline, CDR1 is KGHSH, CDR2 LQKENI. V lost 6 bases, J lost 1 base, and 9 bases lay in between. CDR3 sequence: CASSSAGNTEAFF. In nucleotides, the CDR3 is TGTGCCAGCTCGTCTGCAGGGAACACTGAAGCTTTCTTT. Variable domain in full (rest from reference TRBV18 and TRBJ1-1): NAGVMQNPRHLVRRRGQEARLRCSPMKGHSHVYWYRQLPEEGLKFMVYLQKENIIDESGMPKERFSAEFPKEGPSILRIQQVVRGDSAAYFCASSSAGNTEAFFGQGTRLTVV.

The genes are TRBV2 and TRBJ1-5; tentative D call: TRBD1 (5 bases). V was shortened by 6 bases and J by 3 bases, with 15 bases between the two germline ends. The CDR3 has 15 amino acids. In germline, CDR1 is SNHLY, CDR2 FYNNEI. This chain's CDR3 is CASRGDGYNNQPQHF. The CDR3 nucleotides are TGTGCCAGCAGGGGGGACGGCTATAACAATCAGCCCCAGCATTTT.